These 17 T cell receptor beta chains share one sample of origin, sequenced in a study of T cell responses to AZD1222 COVID-19 vaccine. Data came from immunoSEQ multiplex PCR; TCRdb stores just in-frame clones and leaves some out. The table records approximately 150,000 clones, around 87% of them present only once. The sequenced sample was peripheral blood, obtained on day 0 of AZD1222 vaccination. The source is an adult in good health.

This chain joins TRBV29-1 and TRBJ2-2; D is undetermined. V lost 4 bases to trimming and J lost 6 bases, with 6 bases between them. CDR1 is SQVTM and CDR2 is ANQGSEA in the germline V gene. This CDR3 region has 11 residues. DNA for the CDR3: TGCAGCGTTGTGGACGCCGGGGAGCTGTTTTTT. This gives the protein CSVVDAGELFF.

This rearrangement joins TRBV6-6 to TRBJ1-5, with D tentatively TRBD1 (6 bases). Germline assignment: CDR1 MNHNY and CDR2 SVGAGI (reference sequence). Trimming removed 5 bases from V and 0 bases from J, with 20 bases in between. CDR3 size: 18 residues. CDR3 protein: CASSLTGTRRYSNQPQHF. CDR3 DNA: TGTGCCAGCAGTCTCACCGGGACAAGAAGATATAGCAATCAGCCCCAGCATTTT.

The chain carries TRBV5-4 and TRBJ2-5, with 11 positions matching TRBD2. There are 15 residues in the CDR3. Trimming took 4 bases from V and 4 from J; bases not matched to a gene: 6. Germline V gene data show CDR1 as SGHNT and CDR2 as YYREEE (reference sequence). This chain's CDR3 is CASSHGLAGSETQYF. CDR3 coding DNA: TGTGCCAGCAGCCACGGACTAGCGGGCTCAGAGACCCAGTACTTC.

This clone appeared once. V is TRBV14 and J is TRBJ1-2; 12 bases are shared with TRBD1. CDR1 SGHDN and CDR2 FVKESK come from the germline V gene. CDR3 length equals 14 residues. The V gene end was trimmed by 3 bases and the J gene end by 5 bases; junction bases not matched to a gene: 1. Here the CDR3 reads CASSQGQGAYGYTF. DNA for the CDR3: TGTGCCAGCAGCCAGGGACAGGGGGCTTATGGCTACACCTTC.

Concerning this clone itself: Relative to the germline gene, one junction end is altered; a read error may explain this. This chain connects TRBV6-1 to TRBJ2-1, with D perhaps TRBD1 or TRBD2 (7 bases each). The CDR3 extends over 13 amino acids. Germline V gene sequence: CDR1 MNHNS, CDR2 SASEGT. The CDR3 loop reads CASSEGGRGGPIF. The CDR3, as DNA: TGTGCCAGCAGTGAAGGCGGGAGAGGGGGCCCCATCTTC.

This clone has just a few counts. The V gene is TRBV30, the J gene TRBJ2-7; maybe TRBD1 (6 bases). Between the trimmed V and J ends, which lost 4 bases and 0 bases, there was a span of 13 bases. The germline gives CDR1 GTSNPN, CDR2 SVGIG (reference sequence). This CDR3 has 14 amino acids. The CDR3 region has the DNA TGTGCCTGGAATCGGGGCAGGGGCTCCTACGAGCAGTACTTC. Translating gives CAWNRGRGSYEQYF.

This sequence joins TRBV6-1 and TRBJ2-7, with a weak D call TRBD1 (6 bases). Germline-derived CDR1 and CDR2 are MNHNS and SASEGT. Trimming shortened V by 2 bases and J by 3 bases, and 14 bases separated the two germline ends. CDR3 size: 15 residues. This chain's CDR3 is CASSEWTAGFYEQYF. The CDR3, as DNA: TGTGCCAGCAGTGAATGGACAGCAGGCTTCTACGAGCAGTACTTC.

DNA for the CDR3: TGTGCCAGCAGCTCCCCGAGGGTCGAGCAGTACTTC. This encodes CASSSPRVEQYF. This chain links TRBV7-9 with TRBJ2-7, with a tentative D call TRBD2 (5 bases). V was shortened by 4 bases and J by 6 bases, with 10 bases between the two germline ends. The CDR3 contains 12 residues. Germline assignment: CDR1 SEHNR and CDR2 FQNEAQ (reference sequence).

The chain has TRBV5-1 and TRBJ2-7, with 10 bases that match TRBD2. The germline CDR1 and CDR2 sequences are SGHRS and YFSETQ. V was pared by 4 bases and J by 5 bases, with 12 bases of the junction left unmatched. The CDR3 covers 16 residues. The DNA of the CDR3 is TGCGCCAGCAGCATGGCTGGGACTAGCGTTGCTGACGAGCAGTACTTC. Its translation: CASSMAGTSVADEQYF.

This chain connects TRBV19 to TRBJ1-2, with a tentative D call TRBD1 (5 bases). CDR3 length: 17 residues. The germline V gene encodes CDR1 LNHDA and CDR2 SQIVND (reference sequence). The ends were cut back, 4 bases at V and 8 bases at J, with 26 bases in the middle. The CDR3 DNA reads as TGTGCCAGTAGTACCCCCTATATGGGGACGGCGTCAGGCGGCTACACCTTC. Encoded protein: CASSTPYMGTASGGYTF.

This chain joins TRBV6-2 or TRBV6-3 and TRBJ2-7, with 8 bases matching TRBD1. The CDR3 sequence is 12 residues long. Germline lookup yields CDR1 MNHEY and CDR2 SVGEGT. V shed 4 bases and J 5 bases; nucleotides not matched to a gene: 1. The CDR3 region is CASSWTGHEQYF. CDR3 nucleotide sequence: TGTGCCAGCAGTTGGACAGGGCACGAGCAGTACTTC.

This clone occurred once. The V call is TRBV6-5, the J call TRBJ2-3; 7 bases line up with TRBD1. The CDR3 contains 15 residues. Trimming cost V 6 bases and J 1 base; bases outside gene matches: 7. Germline loops: CDR1 MNHEY, CDR2 SVGAGI. The chain's CDR3 is CASRSNRGRTDTQYF. The CDR3 bases are TGTGCCAGCAGAAGCAACAGGGGCCGCACAGATACGCAGTATTTT.

This clone was seen ten or more times. J is TRBJ1-2 and V is TRBV6-1; 9 nucleotides match TRBD1. The CDR3 totals 16 residues. Germline CDR1 and CDR2: MNHNS and SASEGT. V lost 3 bases and J lost 4; bases outside the gene matches: 9. DNA of the CDR3: TGTGCCAGCAGTGACTTACCGGGACAGGGCTTCTATGGCTACACCTTC. Residues: CASSDLPGQGFYGYTF.

This clone has just one count. The V and J genes are TRBV27 and TRBJ1-3; no clear D. The germline V gene encodes CDR1 MNHEY and CDR2 SMNVEV (reference sequence). CDR3 length equals 15 residues. V dropped 3 bases and J dropped 1 base, with 10 bases sitting between them. The CDR3 loop is CASSFSGQSGNTIYF. The DNA of the CDR3 is TGTGCCAGCAGTTTTTCCGGGCAATCTGGAAACACCATATATTTT.

This clone has a single count. J is TRBJ2-7 and V is TRBV13; 8 bases fit TRBD2. The germline V gene encodes CDR1 PRHDT and CDR2 FYEKMQ (reference sequence). The CDR3 length is 16 residues. The V segment lost 1 base and the J segment 2 bases; nucleotides outside the gene matches: 7. As DNA, the CDR3 is TGTGCCAGCAGCTTAGAGTTGGCGGGGGGAGCCTACGAGCAGTACTTC. Its protein is CASSLELAGGAYEQYF.

This chain connects TRBV18 to TRBJ1-3, with a possible D match to TRBD1 (6 bases). Trimming took off 9 bases at V and 8 bases at J, with 17 bases between the two ends. This CDR3 comprises 13 residues. Germline V CDR1 and CDR2: KGHSH, LQKENI. CDR3 in DNA: TGTGCCAGTCTACAGGGCTTGGGGGACACCATATATTTT. Its protein is CASLQGLGDTIYF.

The chain combines TRBV18 with TRBJ1-4, with 9 nucleotides matching TRBD1. Per the germline V gene, CDR1 is KGHSH and CDR2 is LQKENI. V shed 4 bases, J shed 2 bases, and the junction held 5 bases outside the gene matches. The CDR3 runs to 16 residues. The CDR3 nucleotides are TGTGCCAGCTCACGCGGACAGGGGACGACTAATGAAAAACTGTTTTTT. Amino acid sequence: CASSRGQGTTNEKLFF.